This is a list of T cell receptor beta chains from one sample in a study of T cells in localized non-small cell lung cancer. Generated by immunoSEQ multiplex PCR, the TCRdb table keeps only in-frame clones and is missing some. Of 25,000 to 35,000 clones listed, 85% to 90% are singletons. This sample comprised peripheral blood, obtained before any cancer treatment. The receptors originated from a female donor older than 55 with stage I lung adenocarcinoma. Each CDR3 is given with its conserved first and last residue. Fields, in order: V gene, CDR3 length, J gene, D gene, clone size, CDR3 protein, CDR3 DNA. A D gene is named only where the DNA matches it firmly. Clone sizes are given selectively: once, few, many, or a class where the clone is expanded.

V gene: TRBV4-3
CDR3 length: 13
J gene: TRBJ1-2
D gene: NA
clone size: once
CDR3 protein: CASSQDSRGGYTF
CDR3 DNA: TGCGCCAGCAGCCAAGACTCACGAGGGGGCTACACCTTC

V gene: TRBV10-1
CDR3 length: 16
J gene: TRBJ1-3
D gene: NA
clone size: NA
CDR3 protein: CATRVGRANSGNTIYF
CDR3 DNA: TGCGCCACCAGGGTGGGACGGGCTAACTCTGGAAACACCATATATTTT

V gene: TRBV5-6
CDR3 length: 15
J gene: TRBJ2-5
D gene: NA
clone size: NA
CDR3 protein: CASSLMGPLIETQYF
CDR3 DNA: TGTGCCAGCAGCTTGATGGGCCCTTTAATAGAGACCCAGTACTTC

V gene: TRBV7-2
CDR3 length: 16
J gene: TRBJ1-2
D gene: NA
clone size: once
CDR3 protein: CASSLAQVGTNYGYTF
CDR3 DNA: TGTGCCAGCAGCTTAGCGCAGGTGGGGACTAACTATGGCTACACCTTC

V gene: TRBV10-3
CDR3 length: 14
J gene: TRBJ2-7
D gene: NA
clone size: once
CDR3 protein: CAISPGLTSYEQYF
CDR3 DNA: TGTGCCATCAGTCCGGGACTGACGTCCTACGAGCAGTACTTC

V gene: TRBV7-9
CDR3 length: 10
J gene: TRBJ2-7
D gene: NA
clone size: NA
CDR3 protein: CASGNYEQYF
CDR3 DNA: TGTGCCAGCGGGAACTACGAGCAGTACTTC

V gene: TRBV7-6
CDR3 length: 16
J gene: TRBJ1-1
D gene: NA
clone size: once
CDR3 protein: CASSLGNGVDATEAFF
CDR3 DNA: TGTGCCAGCAGCTTAGGAAATGGAGTGGATGCCACTGAAGCTTTCTTT

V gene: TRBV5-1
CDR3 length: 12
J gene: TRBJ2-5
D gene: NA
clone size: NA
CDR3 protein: CASSLAQETQYF
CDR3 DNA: TGCGCCAGCAGCTTGGCCCAGGAGACCCAGTACTTC

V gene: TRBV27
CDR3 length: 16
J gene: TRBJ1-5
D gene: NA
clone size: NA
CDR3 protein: CASSPGPSYSNQPQHF
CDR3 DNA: TGTGCCAGCAGCCCAGGGCCATCTTATAGCAATCAGCCCCAGCATTTT

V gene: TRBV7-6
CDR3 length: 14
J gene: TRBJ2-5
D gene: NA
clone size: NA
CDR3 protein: CASSLGATQETQYF
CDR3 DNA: TGTGCCAGCAGCTTAGGGGCCACTCAAGAGACCCAGTACTTC

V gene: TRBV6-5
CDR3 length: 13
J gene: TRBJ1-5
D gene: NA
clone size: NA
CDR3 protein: CASRNRGNQPQHF
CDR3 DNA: TGTGCCAGCCGTAATAGAGGGAATCAGCCCCAGCATTTT

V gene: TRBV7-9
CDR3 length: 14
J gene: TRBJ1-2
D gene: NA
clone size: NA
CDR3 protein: CASSLVVANYGYTF
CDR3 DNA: TGTGCCAGCAGCTTAGTCGTAGCTAACTATGGCTACACCTTC

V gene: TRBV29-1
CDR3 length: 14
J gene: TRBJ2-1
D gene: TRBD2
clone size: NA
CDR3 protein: CSVGGLAGGNEQFF
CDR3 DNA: TGCAGCGTTGGCGGACTAGCGGGAGGGAATGAGCAGTTCTTC

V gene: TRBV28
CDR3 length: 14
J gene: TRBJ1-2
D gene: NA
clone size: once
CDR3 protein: CASSLSPRGYGYTF
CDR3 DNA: TGTGCCAGCAGTTTATCTCCCAGGGGCTATGGCTACACCTTC

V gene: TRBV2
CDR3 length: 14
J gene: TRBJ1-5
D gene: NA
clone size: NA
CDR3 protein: CASNDGTPHQPQHF
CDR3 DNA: TGTGCCAGCAACGACGGGACTCCTCATCAGCCCCAGCATTTT

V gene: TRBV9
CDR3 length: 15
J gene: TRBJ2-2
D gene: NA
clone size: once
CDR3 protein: CASSVGGSNTGELFF
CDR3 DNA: TGTGCCAGCAGCGTAGGCGGCTCGAACACCGGGGAGCTGTTTTTT

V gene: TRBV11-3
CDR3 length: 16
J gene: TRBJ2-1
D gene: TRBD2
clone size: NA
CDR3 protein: CASSLGLAGLRGEQFF
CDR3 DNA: TGTGCCAGCAGCTTAGGCCTAGCGGGACTCCGAGGTGAGCAGTTCTTC

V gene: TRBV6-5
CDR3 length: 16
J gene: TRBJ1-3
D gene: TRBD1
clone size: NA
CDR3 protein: CASSYVQGASGNTIYF
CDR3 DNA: TGTGCCAGCAGTTACGTCCAGGGGGCATCTGGAAACACCATATATTTT

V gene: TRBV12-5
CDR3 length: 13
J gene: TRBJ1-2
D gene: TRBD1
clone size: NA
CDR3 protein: CASAYRGAYGYTF
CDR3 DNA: TGTGCTAGTGCCTACAGGGGCGCCTATGGCTACACCTTC

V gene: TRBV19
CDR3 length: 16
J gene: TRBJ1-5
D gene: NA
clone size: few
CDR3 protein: CASSIGSGVGNQPQHF
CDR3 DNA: TGTGCCAGTAGTATTGGCAGCGGAGTCGGCAATCAGCCCCAGCATTTT

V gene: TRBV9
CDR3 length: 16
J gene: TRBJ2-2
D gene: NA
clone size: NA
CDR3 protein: CASTKDGRGNTGELFF
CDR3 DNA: TGTGCCAGCACCAAGGACGGTCGGGGGAACACCGGGGAGCTGTTTTTT

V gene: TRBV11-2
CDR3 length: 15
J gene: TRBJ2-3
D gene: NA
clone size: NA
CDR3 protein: CASSLDYFITDTQYF
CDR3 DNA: TGTGCCAGCAGCTTAGACTATTTCATCACAGATACGCAGTATTTT

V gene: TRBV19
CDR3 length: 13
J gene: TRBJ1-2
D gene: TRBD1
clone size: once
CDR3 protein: CASSWGQGSGYTF
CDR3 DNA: TGTGCCAGTAGTTGGGGACAGGGGTCTGGCTACACCTTC

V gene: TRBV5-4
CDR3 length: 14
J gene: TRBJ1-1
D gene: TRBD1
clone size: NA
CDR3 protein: CASSSRTGETEAFF
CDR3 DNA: TGTGCCAGCAGCTCGCGGACAGGGGAGACTGAAGCTTTCTTT

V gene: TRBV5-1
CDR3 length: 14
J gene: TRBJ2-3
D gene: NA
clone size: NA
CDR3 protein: CASSLGPSTDTQYF
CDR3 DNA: TGCGCCAGCAGCCTAGGCCCAAGCACAGATACGCAGTATTTT

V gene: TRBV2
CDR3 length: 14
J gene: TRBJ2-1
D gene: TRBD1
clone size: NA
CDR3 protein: CASRDRGRINEQFF
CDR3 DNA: TGTGCCAGCAGGGACAGGGGGCGCATCAATGAGCAGTTCTTC

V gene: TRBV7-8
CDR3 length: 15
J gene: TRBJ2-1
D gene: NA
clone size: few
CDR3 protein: CASSLGAGVYNEQFF
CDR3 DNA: TGTGCCAGCAGCTTAGGTGCCGGGGTCTACAATGAGCAGTTCTTC

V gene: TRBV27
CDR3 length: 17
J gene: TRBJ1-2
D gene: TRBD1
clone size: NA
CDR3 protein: CASSLSKVWDRYYGYTF
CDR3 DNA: TGTGCCAGCAGTTTATCGAAAGTTTGGGACAGATACTATGGCTACACCTTC

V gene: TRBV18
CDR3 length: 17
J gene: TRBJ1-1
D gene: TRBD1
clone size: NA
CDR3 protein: CASSHTGTGVLNTEAFF
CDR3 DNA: TGTGCCAGCTCTCACACCGGGACAGGAGTATTGAACACTGAAGCTTTCTTT

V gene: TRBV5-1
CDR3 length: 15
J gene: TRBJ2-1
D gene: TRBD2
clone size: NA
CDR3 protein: CASSPWAGAVKEQFF
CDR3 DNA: TGCGCCAGCAGCCCCTGGGCGGGAGCAGTTAAGGAGCAGTTCTTC

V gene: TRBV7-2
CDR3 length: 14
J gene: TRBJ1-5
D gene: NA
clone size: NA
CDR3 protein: CASSPTYSNQPQHF
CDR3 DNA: TGTGCCAGCAGCCCGACCTATAGCAATCAGCCCCAGCATTTT

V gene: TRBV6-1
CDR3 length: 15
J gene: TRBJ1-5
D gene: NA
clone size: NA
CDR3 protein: CASRAGAGGNQPQHF
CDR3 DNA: TGTGCCAGTCGCGCAGGGGCTGGCGGCAATCAGCCCCAGCATTTT

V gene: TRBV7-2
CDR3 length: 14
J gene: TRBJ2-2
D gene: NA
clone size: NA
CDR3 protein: CASSLVQGAGELFF
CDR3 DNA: TGTGCCAGCAGCTTAGTCCAGGGTGCAGGGGAGCTGTTTTTT

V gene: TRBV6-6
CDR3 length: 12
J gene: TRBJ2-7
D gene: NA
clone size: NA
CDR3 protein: CASRGLSYEQYF
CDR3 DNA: TGTGCCAGCAGGGGGCTATCCTACGAGCAGTACTTC

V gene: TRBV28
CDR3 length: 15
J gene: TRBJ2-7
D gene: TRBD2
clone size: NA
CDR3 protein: CASIPTGTRGYEQYF
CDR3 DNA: TGTGCCAGCATTCCCACCGGGACTAGAGGTTACGAGCAGTACTTC

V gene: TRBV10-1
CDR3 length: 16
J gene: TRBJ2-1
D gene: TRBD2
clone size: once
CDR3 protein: CASSDGGGRAYNEQFF
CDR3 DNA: TGCGCCAGCAGTGACGGTGGCGGGAGGGCCTACAATGAGCAGTTCTTC

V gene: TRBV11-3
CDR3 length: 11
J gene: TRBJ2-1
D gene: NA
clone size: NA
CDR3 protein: CASSLSGEQFF
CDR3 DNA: TGTGCCAGCAGCTTATCGGGTGAGCAGTTCTTC

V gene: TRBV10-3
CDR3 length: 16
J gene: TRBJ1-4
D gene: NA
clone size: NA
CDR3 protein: CAISESLSQGSEKLFF
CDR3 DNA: TGTGCCATCAGTGAGTCTCTATCGCAGGGTAGCGAAAAACTGTTTTTT

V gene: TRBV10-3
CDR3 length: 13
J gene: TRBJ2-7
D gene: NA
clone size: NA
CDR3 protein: CAISESPGYEQYF
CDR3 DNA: TGTGCCATCAGTGAGTCGCCCGGCTACGAGCAGTACTTC

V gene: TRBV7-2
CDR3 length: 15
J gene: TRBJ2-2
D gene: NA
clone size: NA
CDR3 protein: CASSQRGKGTGELFF
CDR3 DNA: TGTGCCAGCAGCCAACGAGGGAAAGGCACCGGGGAGCTGTTTTTT

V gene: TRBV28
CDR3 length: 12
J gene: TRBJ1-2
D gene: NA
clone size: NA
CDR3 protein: CASSPQNYGYTF
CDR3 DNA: TGTGCCAGCAGCCCCCAGAACTATGGCTACACCTTC

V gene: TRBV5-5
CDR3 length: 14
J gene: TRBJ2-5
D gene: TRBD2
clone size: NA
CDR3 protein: CASSFPTGGETQYF
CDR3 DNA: TGTGCCAGCAGCTTTCCGACGGGGGGAGAGACCCAGTACTTC

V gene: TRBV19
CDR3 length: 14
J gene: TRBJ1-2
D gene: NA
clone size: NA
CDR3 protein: CASSPIEALYGYTF
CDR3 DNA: TGTGCCAGTAGTCCGATAGAGGCGCTCTATGGCTACACCTTC

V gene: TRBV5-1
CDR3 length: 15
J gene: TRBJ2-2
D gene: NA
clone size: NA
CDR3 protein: CASSITRVTGGELFF
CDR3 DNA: TGCGCCAGCAGCATTACCAGGGTTACCGGCGGGGAGCTGTTTTTT

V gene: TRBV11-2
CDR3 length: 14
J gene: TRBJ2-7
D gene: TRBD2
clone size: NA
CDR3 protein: CASSLLAGPGEQYF
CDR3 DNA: TGTGCCAGCAGCTTACTAGCGGGACCGGGTGAGCAGTACTTC

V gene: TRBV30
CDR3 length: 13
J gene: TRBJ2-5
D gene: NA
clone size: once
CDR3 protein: CAWSVQERETQYF
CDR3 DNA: TGTGCCTGGAGTGTACAGGAGCGAGAGACCCAGTACTTC

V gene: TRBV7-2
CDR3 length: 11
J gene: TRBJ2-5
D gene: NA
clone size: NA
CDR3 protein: CASSLVETQYF
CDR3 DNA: TGTGCCAGCAGCTTAGTAGAGACCCAGTACTTC

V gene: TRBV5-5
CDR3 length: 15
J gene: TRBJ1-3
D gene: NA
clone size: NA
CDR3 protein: CASSWGMGSGNTIYF
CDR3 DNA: TGTGCCAGCAGCTGGGGGATGGGTTCTGGAAACACCATATATTTT

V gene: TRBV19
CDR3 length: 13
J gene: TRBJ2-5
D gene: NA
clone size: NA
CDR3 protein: CASSMMGVETQYF
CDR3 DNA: TGTGCCAGTAGTATGATGGGAGTGGAGACCCAGTACTTC

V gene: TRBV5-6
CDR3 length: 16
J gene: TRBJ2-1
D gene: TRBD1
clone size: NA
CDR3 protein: CASSWWAGQDGNEQFF
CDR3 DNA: TGTGCCAGCAGCTGGTGGGCGGGACAGGACGGCAATGAGCAGTTCTTC

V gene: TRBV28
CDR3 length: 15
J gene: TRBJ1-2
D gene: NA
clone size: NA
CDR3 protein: CASSSTPAGGIDYTF
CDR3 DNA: TGTGCCAGCAGTTCCACCCCGGCGGGTGGCATTGACTACACCTTC

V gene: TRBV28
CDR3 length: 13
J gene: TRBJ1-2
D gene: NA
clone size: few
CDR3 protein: CASSRSGLYGYTF
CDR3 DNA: TGTGCCAGCAGTCGATCGGGTCTCTATGGCTACACCTTC

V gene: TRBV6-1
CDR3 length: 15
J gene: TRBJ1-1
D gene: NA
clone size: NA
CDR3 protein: CVSRVSHWENTEAFF
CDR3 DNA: TGTGTCAGCAGAGTTTCCCACTGGGAGAACACTGAAGCTTTCTTT

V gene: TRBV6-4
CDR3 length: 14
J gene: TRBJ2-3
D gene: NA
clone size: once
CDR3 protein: CASSPMGSTDTQYF
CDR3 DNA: TGTGCCAGCAGTCCCATGGGGAGCACAGATACGCAGTATTTT

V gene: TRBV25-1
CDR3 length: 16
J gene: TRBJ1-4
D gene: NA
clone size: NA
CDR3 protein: CASSEYEGTPNEKLFF
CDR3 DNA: TGTGCCAGCAGTGAATATGAGGGGACCCCTAATGAAAAACTGTTTTTT

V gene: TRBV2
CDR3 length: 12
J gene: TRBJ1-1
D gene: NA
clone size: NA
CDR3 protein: CASSEAVIGGFF
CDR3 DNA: TGTGCCAGCAGTGAAGCCGTAATCGGGGGCTTCTTT

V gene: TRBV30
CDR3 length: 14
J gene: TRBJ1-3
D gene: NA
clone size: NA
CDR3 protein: CAWSFEFSGNTIYF
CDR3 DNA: TGTGCCTGGAGCTTCGAGTTCTCTGGAAACACCATATATTTT

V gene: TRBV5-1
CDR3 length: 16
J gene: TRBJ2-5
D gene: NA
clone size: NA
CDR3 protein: CASSLELGGRRETQYF
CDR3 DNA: TGCGCCAGCAGCTTGGAGTTGGGAGGACGGAGAGAGACCCAGTACTTC

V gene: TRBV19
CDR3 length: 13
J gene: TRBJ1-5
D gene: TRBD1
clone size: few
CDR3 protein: CASSLTGNQPQHF
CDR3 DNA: TGTGCCAGTAGTCTGACAGGGAATCAGCCCCAGCATTTT